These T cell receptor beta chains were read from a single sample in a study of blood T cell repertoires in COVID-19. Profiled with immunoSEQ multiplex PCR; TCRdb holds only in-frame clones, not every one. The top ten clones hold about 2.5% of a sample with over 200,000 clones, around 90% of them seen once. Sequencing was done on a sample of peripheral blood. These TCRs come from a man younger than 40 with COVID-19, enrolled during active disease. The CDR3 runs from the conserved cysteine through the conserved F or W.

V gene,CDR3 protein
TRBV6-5,CASSHRGGYTF
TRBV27,CASSRDRAWGLHF
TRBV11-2,CASSLGPVGGNEQFF
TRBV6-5,CASSYGGIIYNEQFF
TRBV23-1,CASSHNVSLGGRADTQYF
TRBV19,CASSRKEYSPLHF
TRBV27,CASSLIGANTGELFF
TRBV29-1,CSSVFSAGGETQYF
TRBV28,CASTLGYEQYF
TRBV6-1,CASSEVRVGTEAFF
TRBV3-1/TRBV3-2,CASSPPRPGDYEQYF
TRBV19,CASKEAGGTYEQYF
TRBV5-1,CASRRLVWGYNEQFF
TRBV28,CASTFGTGVYEQYF
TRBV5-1,CASSSQGGSNQPQHF
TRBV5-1,CASSPGTGDSPLHF
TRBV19,CASSIRGQGEGQPQHF
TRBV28,CASSSPRGTYEQYF
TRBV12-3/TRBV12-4,CASSFEGGELFF
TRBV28,CASSLQTYLSGNTIYF
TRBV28,CASSVGYRNQETQYF
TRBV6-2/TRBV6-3,CASSYGLVDTQYF